Below, 2 T cell receptor beta chains from the same sample are listed, as sequenced in a study of shared clonotypes between healthy human individuals. Profiling relied on immunoSEQ multiplex PCR, and the TCRdb table lists in-frame clones only, not all of them. The top ten clones hold less than 1.5% of a sample with some 1,900,000 clones, roughly 94% of them seen once. Selected positively for CCR7 and CD45RO-negative, naive CD8 cells excluded terminally differentiated effector memory CD45RA+ cells. Material for sequencing was naive CD8+ T cells sorted from blood. These TCRs come from a man younger than 30 in good health.

Concerning this clone: Additional DNA sequences in this sample encode the identical CDR3. The CDR3 sequence: CASSYSGGGSEQYF. The CDR3 DNA reads TGTGCCAGCAGTTACTCGGGGGGAGGGAGCGAGCAGTACTTC. V usage is TRBV6-5 and J usage is TRBJ2-7; 7 bases are shared with TRBD2. The trim removed 0 bases at V and 6 bases at J, leaving 5 bases unmatched. The CDR3 is made up of 14 amino acids. The germline gives CDR1 MNHEY, CDR2 SVGAGI.

This clone was seen just once. The V gene is TRBV7-9, the J gene TRBJ1-1; 9 bases are a match to TRBD1. The CDR3 consists of 16 residues. In germline, CDR1 is SEHNR, CDR2 FQNEAQ (reference sequence). Trimming cost V 4 bases and J 2 bases; bases outside gene matches: 8. CDR3 sequence reads: CASSSTPGQGNTEAFF. The DNA for the CDR3 is TGTGCCAGCAGCTCAACCCCGGGACAGGGTAACACTGAAGCTTTCTTT.